Listed here are 9 T cell receptor beta chains from one sample, sequenced in a study of blood T cell repertoires in COVID-19. Here immunoSEQ multiplex PCR was the method, and the copy in TCRdb shows in-frame clones only, minus some. The repertoire holds about 220,000 clones, with more than 65% as singletons. The sample comprised peripheral blood. The source is a man aged 45-65 years with active or convalescent COVID-19.

This clone has at least ten counts. The rearrangement joins TRBV27 to TRBJ2-7; TRBD2 aligns across 7 bases. Looked up from germline, CDR1 is MNHEY and CDR2 is SMNVEV (reference sequence). J was trimmed by 3 bases and V by 5 bases; bases with no gene match: 4. The CDR3 runs to 13 residues. DNA for the CDR3: TGTGCCAGCAGTCCCCGGGACTACTACGAGCAGTACTTC. This codes for CASSPRDYYEQYF.

The rearrangement joins TRBV29-1 to TRBJ2-1, with D uncertain. The V end was cut by 4 bases, the J end by 5 bases, with 3 bases between. Germline loops: CDR1 SQVTM, CDR2 ANQGSEA. The CDR3 loop spans 10 amino acids. CDR3 DNA: TGCAGCGTTGCAAACAATGAGCAGTTCTTC. Translating it yields CSVANNEQFF.

The chain carries TRBV2 and TRBJ1-4; 9 nucleotides match TRBD1. V was pared by 1 base and J by 7 bases, with 4 bases of the junction left unmatched. This CDR3 contains 15 residues. Germline V gives CDR1 SNHLY, CDR2 FYNNEI. CDR3 sequence: CASSEGGQGGEKLFF. Here the CDR3 DNA reads TGTGCCAGCAGTGAAGGGGGACAGGGAGGTGAAAAACTGTTTTTT.

The V call is TRBV9, the J call TRBJ2-6; 10 nucleotides line up with TRBD2. Germline assignment: CDR1 SGDLS and CDR2 YYNGEE. The ends lost 4 bases at V and 0 bases at J; junction bases unmatched: 7. The CDR3 runs to 18 residues. The CDR3 DNA sequence: TGTGCCAGCAGCACAGGACTAGCGGATAGCTCTGGGGCCAACGTCCTGACTTTC. It is translated as CASSTGLADSSGANVLTF.

The CDR3 sequence: CASSLSILVGEQFF. The CDR3 region has the DNA TGTGCCAGCAGTTTATCGATTCTAGTAGGTGAGCAGTTCTTC. The J gene is TRBJ2-1, the V gene TRBV27, with D uncertain. The length of the CDR3 is 14 residues. Trimming took 0 bases from V and 9 from J, leaving 12 bases between them. CDR1 is MNHEY and CDR2 is SMNVEV in the germline V gene (reference sequence).

This rearrangement joins TRBV18 to TRBJ1-1; 7 nucleotides align to TRBD1. Germline V lookup: CDR1 KGHSH, CDR2 LQKENI. J gave up 5 bases and V 2 bases, and 14 bases lay outside the gene matches. The CDR3 totals 17 residues. The DNA for the CDR3 is TGTGCCAGCTCACCATCATCCGTCCGACAGGGATGGACTGAAGCTTTCTTT. Translating gives CASSPSSVRQGWTEAFF. The full variable domain, its missing parts supplied by reference TRBV18 and TRBJ1-1, is NAGVMQNPRHLVRRRGQEARLRCSPMKGHSHVYWYRQLPEEGLKFMVYLQKENIIDESGMPKERFSAEFPKEGPSILRIQQVVRGDSAAYFCASSPSSVRQGWTEAFFGQGTRLTVV.

This chain's CDR3 is CASSNSWLYEQYF. The DNA of the CDR3 is TGTGCCAGTAGCAACAGCTGGCTATACGAGCAGTACTTC. The V and J genes are TRBV19 and TRBJ2-7; D remains unclear. The CDR3 loop spans 13 amino acids. Looked up from germline, CDR1 is LNHDA and CDR2 is SQIVND (reference sequence). The V end lost 6 bases, the J end lost 4 bases, and 13 bases lay between the germline ends.

This chain connects TRBV13 to TRBJ1-1; D is possibly TRBD1 (6 bases). In germline, CDR1 is PRHDT, CDR2 FYEKMQ (reference sequence). V gave up 3 bases and J gave up 4 bases, with 12 bases separating them. The CDR3 spans 14 residues. For the CDR3, the DNA is TGTGCCAGCAGCTTCGAGGGGGAAAGCACTGAAGCTTTCTTT. The encoded protein is CASSFEGESTEAFF.

The chain is built from TRBV11-2 and TRBJ2-3, with TRBD2 matching over 11 bases. This CDR3 is 18 amino acids long. With V trimmed by 0 bases and J by 3 bases, 8 bases remained unmatched. In germline, CDR1 is SGHAT, CDR2 FQNNGV. In nucleotides, the CDR3 is TGTGCCAGCAGCTTAGATCCCACACTAGCGGGAGAGACAGATACGCAGTATTTT. Translation: CASSLDPTLAGETDTQYF.